This T cell receptor beta chain is drawn from a study of CD8 T cells in ankylosing spondylitis. Germline lookup yields CDR1 LGHDT and CDR2 YNNKEL (reference sequence). Trimming removed 0 bases from V and 2 bases from J, with 8 bases in between. The CDR3 extends over 15 amino acids. MiXCR, applied by TCRdb to the 5' RACE reads, yields one record per CDR3 protein. The sample includes hundreds of thousands of distinct CDR3 sequences, around 20% of them seen just once. Broader study findings: Reportedly, disease-linked clones are significantly enriched in ankylosing spondylitis patients' matched synovial fluid.

In regard to this clonotype: Its antigen is unknown.

This rearrangement joins TRBV3-1 to TRBJ2-1; D gene ambiguous. The receptor's source is a male donor with ankylosing spondylitis or in good health (not recorded which). Sequencing was performed on blood, either unsorted or a sorted T cell fraction (not recorded which). The CDR3 DNA reads as TGTGCCAGCAGCCAAGAAAGGCGGACCTACAATGAGCAGTTCTTC. It specifies CASSQERRTYNEQFF.